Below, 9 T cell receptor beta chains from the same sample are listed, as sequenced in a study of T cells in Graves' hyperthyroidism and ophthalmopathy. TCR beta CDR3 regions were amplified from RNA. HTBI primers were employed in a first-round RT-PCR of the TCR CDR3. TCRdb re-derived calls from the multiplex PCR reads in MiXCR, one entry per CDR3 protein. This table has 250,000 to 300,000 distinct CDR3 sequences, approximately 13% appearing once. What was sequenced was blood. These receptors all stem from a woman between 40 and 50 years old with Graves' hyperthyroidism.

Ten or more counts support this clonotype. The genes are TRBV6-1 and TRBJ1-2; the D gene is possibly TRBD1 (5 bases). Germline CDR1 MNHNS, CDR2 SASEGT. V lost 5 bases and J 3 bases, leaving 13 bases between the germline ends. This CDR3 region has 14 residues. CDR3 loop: CASSFTGSHYGYTF. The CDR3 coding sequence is TGTGCCAGCAGTTTCACAGGCTCGCACTATGGCTACACCTTC.

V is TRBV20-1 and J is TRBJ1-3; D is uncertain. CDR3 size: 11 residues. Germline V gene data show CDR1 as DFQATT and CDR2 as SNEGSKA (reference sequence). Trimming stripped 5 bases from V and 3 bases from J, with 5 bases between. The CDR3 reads CSAPLGNTIYF. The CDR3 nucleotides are TGCAGTGCTCCTCTTGGAAACACCATATATTTT.

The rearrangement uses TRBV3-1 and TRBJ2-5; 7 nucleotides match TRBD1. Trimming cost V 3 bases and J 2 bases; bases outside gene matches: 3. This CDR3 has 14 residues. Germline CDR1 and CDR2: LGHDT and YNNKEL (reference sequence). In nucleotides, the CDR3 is TGTGCCAGCAGCCAGCCGGGACAGCAAGAGACCCAGTACTTC. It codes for CASSQPGQQETQYF.

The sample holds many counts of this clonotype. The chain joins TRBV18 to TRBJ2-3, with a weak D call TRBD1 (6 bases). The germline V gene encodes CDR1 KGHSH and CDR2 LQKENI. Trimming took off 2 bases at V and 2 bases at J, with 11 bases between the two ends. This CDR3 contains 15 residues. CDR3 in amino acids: CASSPRQGNTDTQYF. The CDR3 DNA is TGTGCCAGCTCACCAAGGCAGGGGAACACAGATACGCAGTATTTT.

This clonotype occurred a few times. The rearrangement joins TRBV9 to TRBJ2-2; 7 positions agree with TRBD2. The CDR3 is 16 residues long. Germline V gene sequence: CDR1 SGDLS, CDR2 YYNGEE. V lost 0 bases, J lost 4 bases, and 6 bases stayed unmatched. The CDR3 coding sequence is TGTGCCAGCAGCGTAGTTACTAGCGCCCCCACCGGGGAGCTGTTTTTT. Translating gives CASSVVTSAPTGELFF. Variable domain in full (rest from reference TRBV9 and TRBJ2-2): DSGVTQTPKHLITATGQRVTLRCSPRSGDLSVYWYQQSLDQGLQFLIQYYNGEERAKGNILERFSAQQFPDLHSELNLSSLELGDSALYFCASSVVTSAPTGELFFGEGSRLTVL.

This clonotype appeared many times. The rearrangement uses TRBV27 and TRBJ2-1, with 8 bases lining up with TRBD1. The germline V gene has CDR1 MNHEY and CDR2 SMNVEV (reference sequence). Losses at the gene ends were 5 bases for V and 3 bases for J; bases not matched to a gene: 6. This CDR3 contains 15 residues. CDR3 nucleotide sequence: TGTGCCAGCAGTCATTCCGGGACAGGCTACAATGAGCAGTTCTTC. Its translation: CASSHSGTGYNEQFF.

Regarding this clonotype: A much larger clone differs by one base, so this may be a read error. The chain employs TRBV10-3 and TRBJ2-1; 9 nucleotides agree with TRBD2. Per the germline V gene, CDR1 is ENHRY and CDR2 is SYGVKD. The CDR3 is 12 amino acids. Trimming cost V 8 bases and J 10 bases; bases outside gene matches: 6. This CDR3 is CAIGSGSTEQFF. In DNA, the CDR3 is TGTGCCATCGGTAGCGGGAGTACCGAGCAGTTCTTC.

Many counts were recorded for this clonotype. This CDR3 reads CSAGGTVDQPQHF. The DNA for the CDR3 is TGCAGTGCTGGGGGAACAGTAGATCAGCCCCAGCATTTT. The chain combines TRBV20-1 with TRBJ1-5; weak D call: TRBD1 (5 bases). CDR1 DFQATT and CDR2 SNEGSKA come from the germline V gene (reference sequence). Trimming pared 5 bases from V and 5 bases from J, leaving 13 bases between. This CDR3 has 13 residues.

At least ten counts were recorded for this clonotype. The CDR3, as DNA: TGTGCCATCAGTGAGGGACAGGGCGACGAGCAGTACTTC. Its protein product is CAISEGQGDEQYF. The chain carries TRBV10-3 and TRBJ2-7, with 8 bases identical to TRBD1. Germline V gene data show CDR1 as ENHRY and CDR2 as SYGVKD. This CDR3 spans 13 amino acids. The ends lost 2 bases at V and 5 bases at J; junction bases unmatched: 2.